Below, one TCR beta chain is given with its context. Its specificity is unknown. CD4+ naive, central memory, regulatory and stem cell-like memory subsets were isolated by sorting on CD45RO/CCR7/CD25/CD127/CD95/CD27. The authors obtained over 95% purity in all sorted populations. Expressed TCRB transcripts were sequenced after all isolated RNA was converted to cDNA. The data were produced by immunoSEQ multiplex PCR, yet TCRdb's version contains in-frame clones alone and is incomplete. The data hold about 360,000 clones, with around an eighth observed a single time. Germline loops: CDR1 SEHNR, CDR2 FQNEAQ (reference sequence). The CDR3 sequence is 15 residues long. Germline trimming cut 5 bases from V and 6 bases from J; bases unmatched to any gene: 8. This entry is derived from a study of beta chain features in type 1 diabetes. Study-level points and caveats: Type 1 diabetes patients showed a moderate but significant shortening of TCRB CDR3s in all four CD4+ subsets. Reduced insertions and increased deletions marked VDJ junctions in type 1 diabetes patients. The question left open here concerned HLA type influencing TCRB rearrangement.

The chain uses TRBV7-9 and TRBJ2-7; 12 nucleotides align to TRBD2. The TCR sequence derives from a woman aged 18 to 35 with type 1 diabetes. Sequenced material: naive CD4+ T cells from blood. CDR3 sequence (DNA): TGTGCCAGCAGCCAGTCTAGCGGGAGGGTGTTCGAGCAGTACTTC. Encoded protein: CASSQSSGRVFEQYF.